The 8 T cell receptor beta chains below all came from one sample that was sequenced in a study of blood T cell repertoires in COVID-19. TCRdb's table, derived via immunoSEQ multiplex PCR, lists solely in-frame clones and lacks some. The sample shows around 150,000 clones, 85% of them seen only once. The sequencing sample was made of peripheral blood. The receptors stem from a woman aged 55-69 years with COVID-19, enrolled during active disease.

The genes are TRBV4-2 and TRBJ1-1, with D hard to call. The CDR3 spans 13 residues. Germline V lookup: CDR1 LGHNA, CDR2 YNFKEQ. V was cut by 0 bases and J by 1 base, with 3 bases left in between. As DNA, the CDR3 is TGTGCCAGCAGCCAAGATAGGAACACTGAAGCTTTCTTT. Translation gives CASSQDRNTEAFF.

This sequence joins TRBV5-1 and TRBJ1-1; D is possibly TRBD1 (6 bases). This CDR3 comprises 15 residues. The germline V and J ends were trimmed by 4 bases and 6 bases, with 19 bases remaining between them. Germline-derived CDR1 and CDR2 are SGHRS and YFSETQ. CDR3 region: CASSVASRGAAEAFF. The CDR3 DNA reads TGCGCCAGCAGCGTCGCCTCACGGGGGGCGGCTGAAGCTTTCTTT.

V is TRBV11-2 and J is TRBJ1-2, with a tentative D call TRBD1 (5 bases). This CDR3 contains 14 residues. V lost 0 bases, J lost 4 bases, and 9 bases lay in between. Germline CDR1 is SGHAT and CDR2 is FQNNGV. The chain's CDR3 is CASSLETGRYGYTF. The CDR3 DNA sequence: TGTGCCAGCAGCTTAGAAACAGGTCGCTATGGCTACACCTTC.

The chain combines TRBV2 with TRBJ2-7; TRBD2 matches at 10 bases. CDR1 and CDR2 (germline): SNHLY, FYNNEI. The CDR3 extends over 14 amino acids. With V trimmed by 9 bases and J by 7 bases, 12 bases remained unmatched. CDR3 sequence reads: CAREKREGLGEQYF. For the CDR3, the DNA is TGTGCCAGGGAAAAGCGGGAGGGCCTGGGAGAGCAGTACTTC.

The chain joins TRBV19 to TRBJ2-7; 11 bases are a match to TRBD2. The V gene's germline CDR1 is LNHDA and CDR2 SQIVND (reference sequence). Trimming at V came to 5 bases and at J to 0 bases, leaving 3 bases not matched to a gene. The CDR3 consists of 15 residues. The CDR3 loop reads CASSFGTSGSYEQYF. Written as DNA, the CDR3 is TGTGCCAGTAGTTTCGGGACTAGCGGCTCCTACGAGCAGTACTTC.

This rearrangement joins TRBV2 to TRBJ2-1, with 10 bases that match TRBD1. Losses at the gene ends were 6 bases for V and 8 bases for J; bases not matched to a gene: 4. The CDR3 sequence is 13 residues long. From germline, CDR1 is SNHLY and CDR2 FYNNEI. CDR3 loop: CASSTGTGDEQFF. The CDR3 bases are TGTGCCAGCAGCACCGGGACAGGGGATGAGCAGTTCTTC. Full variable domain (missing parts from reference TRBV2 and TRBJ2-1): EPEVTQTPSHQVTQMGQEVILRCVPISNHLYFYWYRQILGQKVEFLVSFYNNEISEKSEIFDDQFSVERPDGSNFTLKIRSTKLEDSAMYFCASSTGTGDEQFFGPGTRLTVL.

This sequence joins TRBV18 and TRBJ1-6; D might be TRBD1 (6 bases). The V end lost 6 bases, the J end lost 10 bases, and 13 bases lay between the germline ends. Germline CDR1 and CDR2: KGHSH and LQKENI. The length of the CDR3 is 13 residues. The CDR3 DNA sequence: TGTGCCAGCTCGCCGGGACATAGGTCACCCCTCCACTTT. Translated, it gives CASSPGHRSPLHF.

This chain uses TRBV6-2 or TRBV6-3 with TRBJ2-6; TRBD1 is a possible D gene (7 bases). The ends were cut back, 7 bases at V and 0 bases at J, with 16 bases in the middle. Germline assignment: CDR1 MNHEY and CDR2 SVGEGT. The CDR3 spans 17 residues. Here the CDR3 reads CASNPAGQFSGANVLTF. The CDR3 nucleotides read TGTGCCAGCAACCCCGCGGGACAGTTCTCTGGGGCCAACGTCCTGACTTTC.